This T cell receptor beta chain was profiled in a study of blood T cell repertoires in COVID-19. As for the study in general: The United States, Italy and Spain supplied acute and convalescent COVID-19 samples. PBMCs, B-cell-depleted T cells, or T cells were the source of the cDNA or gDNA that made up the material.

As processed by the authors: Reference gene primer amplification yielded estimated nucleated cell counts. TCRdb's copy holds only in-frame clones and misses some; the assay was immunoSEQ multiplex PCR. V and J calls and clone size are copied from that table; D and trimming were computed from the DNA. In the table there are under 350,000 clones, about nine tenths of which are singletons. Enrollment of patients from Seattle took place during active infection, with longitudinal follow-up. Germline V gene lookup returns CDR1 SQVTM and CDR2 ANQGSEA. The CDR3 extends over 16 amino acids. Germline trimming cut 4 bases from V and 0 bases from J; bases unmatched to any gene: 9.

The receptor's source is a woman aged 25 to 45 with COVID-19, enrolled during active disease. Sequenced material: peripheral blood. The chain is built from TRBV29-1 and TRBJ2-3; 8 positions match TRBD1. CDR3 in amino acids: CSVAPRQGTSTDTQYF. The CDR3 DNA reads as TGCAGCGTTGCCCCTCGACAGGGGACTAGCACAGATACGCAGTATTTT.